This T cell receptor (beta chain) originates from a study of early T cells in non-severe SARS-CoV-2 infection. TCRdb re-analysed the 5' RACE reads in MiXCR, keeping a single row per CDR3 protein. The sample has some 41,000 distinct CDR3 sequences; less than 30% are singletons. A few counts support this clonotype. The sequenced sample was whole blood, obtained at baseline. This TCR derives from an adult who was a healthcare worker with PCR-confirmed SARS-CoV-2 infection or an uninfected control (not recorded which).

The CDR3 DNA is TGTGCCAGCTCTCGATTAGGACAGCCTAACTATGGCTACACCTTC. Translation gives CASSRLGQPNYGYTF. The V gene is TRBV18, the J gene TRBJ1-2; tentatively, D is TRBD1 (6 bases). This CDR3 has 15 residues. Germline CDR1 is KGHSH and CDR2 is LQKENI. V was shortened by 6 bases and J by 0 bases, with 14 bases between the two germline ends. The full variable domain, completed using reference TRBV18 and TRBJ1-2, is NAGVMQNPRHLVRRRGQEARLRCSPMKGHSHVYWYRQLPEEGLKFMVYLQKENIIDESGMPKERFSAEFPKEGPSILRIQQVVRGDSAAYFCASSRLGQPNYGYTFGSGTRLTVV.